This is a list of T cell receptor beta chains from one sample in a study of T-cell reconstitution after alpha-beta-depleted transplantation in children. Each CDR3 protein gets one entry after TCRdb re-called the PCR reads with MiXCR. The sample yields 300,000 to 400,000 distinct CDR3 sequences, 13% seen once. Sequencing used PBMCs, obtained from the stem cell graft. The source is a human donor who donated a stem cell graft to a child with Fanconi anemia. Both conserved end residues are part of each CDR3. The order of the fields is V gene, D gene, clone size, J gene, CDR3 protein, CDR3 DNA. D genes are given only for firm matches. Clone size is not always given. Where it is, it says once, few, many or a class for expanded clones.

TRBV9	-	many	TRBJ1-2	CASTPGQEIYGYTF	TGTGCCAGCACCCCGGGTCAGGAGATCTATGGCTACACCTTC
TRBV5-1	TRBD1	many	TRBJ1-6	CASSYQGAMDNSPLHF	TGCGCCAGCAGCTATCAGGGGGCGATGGATAATTCACCCCTCCACTTT
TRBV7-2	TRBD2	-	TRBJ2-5	CASTRGLVGWYF	TGTGCCAGCACCCGCGGACTAGTGGGATGGTACTTC
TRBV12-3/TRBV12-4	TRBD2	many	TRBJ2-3	CASTGGSTDTQYF	TGTGCCAGCACCGGGGGGAGCACAGATACGCAGTATTTT
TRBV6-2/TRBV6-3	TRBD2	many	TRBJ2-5	CASSRETSGDEETQYF	TGTGCCAGCAGTCGGGAGACTAGCGGGGACGAGGAGACCCAGTACTTC
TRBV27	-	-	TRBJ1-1	CASRANGGTEAFF	TGTGCCAGCAGGGCCAACGGGGGCACTGAAGCTTTCTTT
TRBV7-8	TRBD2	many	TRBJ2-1	CASSLGLVAEQFF	TGTGCCAGCAGCCTGGGACTAGTGGCTGAGCAGTTCTTC
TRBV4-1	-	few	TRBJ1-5	CASSQFSGVDQPQHF	TGCGCCAGCAGCCAATTTTCAGGGGTTGATCAGCCCCAGCATTTT
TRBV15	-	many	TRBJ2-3	CATSRTGRTGYTQYF	TGTGCCACCAGCAGAACCGGGAGAACCGGGTATACGCAGTATTTT
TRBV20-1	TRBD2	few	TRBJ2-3	CSARDFRGLAGATDTQYF	TGCAGTGCTAGAGATTTTCGGGGACTAGCGGGGGCCACAGATACGCAGTATTTT
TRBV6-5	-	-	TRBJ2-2	CASSYSTGLSTGELFF	TGTGCCAGCAGTTACTCGACAGGCCTGAGCACCGGGGAGCTGTTTTTT
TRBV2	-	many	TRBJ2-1	CATQLANNEQFF	TGTGCCACCCAACTAGCCAACAATGAGCAGTTCTTC
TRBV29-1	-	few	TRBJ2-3	CSVAGLKDSGPADTQYF	TGCAGCGTTGCCGGATTAAAGGACAGCGGTCCGGCAGATACGCAGTATTTT
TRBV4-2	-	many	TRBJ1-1	CASSQERGTEAFF	TGTGCCAGCAGCCAAGAGAGGGGGACTGAAGCTTTCTTT
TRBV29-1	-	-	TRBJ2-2	CSVYPGGNTGELFF	TGCAGCGTTTACCCCGGGGGGAACACCGGGGAGCTGTTTTTT
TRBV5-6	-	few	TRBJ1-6	CASSGGRGNNSPLHF	TGTGCCAGCAGCGGGGGCCGGGGGAATAATTCACCCCTCCACTTT
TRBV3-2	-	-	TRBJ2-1	CASCYQFPSGPNNEQFF	TGTGCCAGCTGCTACCAGTTCCCTAGCGGGCCAAACAATGAGCAGTTCTTC
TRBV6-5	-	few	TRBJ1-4	CASSSDRLTNEKLFF	TGTGCCAGCAGTTCCGACAGATTAACTAATGAAAAACTGTTTTTT